The source of this TCR beta chain is a study of spatial heterogeneity in lung cancer. Via MiXCR, TCRdb re-called the 5' RACE reads, giving one row per CDR3 protein. The profile covers 89,000 or so distinct CDR3 sequences, with approximately 20% appearing a single time and about 6.6% taken by the ten largest. Time point meaning: sample taken at primary tumor resection. Tumor, nontumor lung or frozen PBMC supplied whole RNA, sequenced without sorting. V shed 6 bases and J shed 0 bases, with 10 bases lying between them. This CDR3 comprises 14 residues. The chain has TRBV12-3 or TRBV12-4 and TRBJ2-3, with D possibly TRBD1 on 5 matching bases. The source material was PBMCs, sampled at surgery. The source of this sequence is a male donor with early-stage non-small cell lung cancer. The CDR3: CASSLGRSTDTQYF. CDR3 nucleotides: TGTGCCAGCAGCCTGGGGCGGAGCACAGATACGCAGTATTTT.